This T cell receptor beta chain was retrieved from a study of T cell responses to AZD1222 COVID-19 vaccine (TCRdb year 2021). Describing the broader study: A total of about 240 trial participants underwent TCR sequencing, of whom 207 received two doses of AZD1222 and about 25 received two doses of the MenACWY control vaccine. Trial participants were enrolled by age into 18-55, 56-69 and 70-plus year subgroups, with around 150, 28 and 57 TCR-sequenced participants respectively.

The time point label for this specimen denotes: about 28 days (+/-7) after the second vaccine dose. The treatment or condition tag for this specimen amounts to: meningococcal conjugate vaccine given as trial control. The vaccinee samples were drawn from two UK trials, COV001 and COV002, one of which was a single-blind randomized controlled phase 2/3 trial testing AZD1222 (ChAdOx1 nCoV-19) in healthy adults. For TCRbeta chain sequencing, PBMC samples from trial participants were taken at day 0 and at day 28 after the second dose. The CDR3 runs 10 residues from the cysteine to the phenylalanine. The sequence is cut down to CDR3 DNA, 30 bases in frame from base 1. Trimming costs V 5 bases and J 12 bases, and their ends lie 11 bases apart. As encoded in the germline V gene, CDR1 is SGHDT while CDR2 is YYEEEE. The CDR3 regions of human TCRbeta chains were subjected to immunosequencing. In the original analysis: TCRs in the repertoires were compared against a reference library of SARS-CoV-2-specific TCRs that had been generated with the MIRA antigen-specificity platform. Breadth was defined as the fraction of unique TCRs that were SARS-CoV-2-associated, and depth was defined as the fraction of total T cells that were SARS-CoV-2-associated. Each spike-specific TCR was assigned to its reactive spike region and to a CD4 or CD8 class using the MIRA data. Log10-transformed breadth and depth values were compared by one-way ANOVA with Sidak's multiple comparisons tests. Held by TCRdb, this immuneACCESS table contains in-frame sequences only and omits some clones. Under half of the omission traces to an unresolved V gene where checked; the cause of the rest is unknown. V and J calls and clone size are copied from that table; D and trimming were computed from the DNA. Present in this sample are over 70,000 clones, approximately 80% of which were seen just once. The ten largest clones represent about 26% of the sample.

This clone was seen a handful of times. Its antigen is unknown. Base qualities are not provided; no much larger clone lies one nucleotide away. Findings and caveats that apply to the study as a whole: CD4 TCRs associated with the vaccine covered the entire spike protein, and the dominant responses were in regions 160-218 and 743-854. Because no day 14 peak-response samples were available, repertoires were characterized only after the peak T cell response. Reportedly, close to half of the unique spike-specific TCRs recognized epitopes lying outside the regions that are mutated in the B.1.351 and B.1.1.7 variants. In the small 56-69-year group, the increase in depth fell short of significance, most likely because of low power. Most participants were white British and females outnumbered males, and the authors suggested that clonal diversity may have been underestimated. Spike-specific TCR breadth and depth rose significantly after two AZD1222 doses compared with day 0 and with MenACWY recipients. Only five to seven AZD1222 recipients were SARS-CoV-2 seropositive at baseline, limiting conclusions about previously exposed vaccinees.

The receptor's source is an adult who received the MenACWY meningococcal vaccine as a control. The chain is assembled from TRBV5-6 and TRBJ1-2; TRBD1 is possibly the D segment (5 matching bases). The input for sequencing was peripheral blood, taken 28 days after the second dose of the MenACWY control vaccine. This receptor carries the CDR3 CASRLTGDTF. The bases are TGTGCCAGCAGATTAACAGGAGACACCTTC.